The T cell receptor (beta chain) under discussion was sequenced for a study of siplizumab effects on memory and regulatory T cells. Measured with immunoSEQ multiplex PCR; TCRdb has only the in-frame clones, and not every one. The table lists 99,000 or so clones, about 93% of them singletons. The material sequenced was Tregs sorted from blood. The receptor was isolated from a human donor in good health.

CDR3 region: CASRRFISDTQYF. CDR3 nucleotide sequence: TGTGCCAGCCGCCGGTTTATATCAGATACGCAGTATTTT. The chain joins TRBV27 to TRBJ2-3; D gene uncertain. The V end was cut by 8 bases, the J end by 4 bases, with 13 bases between. The CDR3 covers 13 residues. CDR1 is MNHEY and CDR2 is SMNVEV in the germline V gene (reference sequence).